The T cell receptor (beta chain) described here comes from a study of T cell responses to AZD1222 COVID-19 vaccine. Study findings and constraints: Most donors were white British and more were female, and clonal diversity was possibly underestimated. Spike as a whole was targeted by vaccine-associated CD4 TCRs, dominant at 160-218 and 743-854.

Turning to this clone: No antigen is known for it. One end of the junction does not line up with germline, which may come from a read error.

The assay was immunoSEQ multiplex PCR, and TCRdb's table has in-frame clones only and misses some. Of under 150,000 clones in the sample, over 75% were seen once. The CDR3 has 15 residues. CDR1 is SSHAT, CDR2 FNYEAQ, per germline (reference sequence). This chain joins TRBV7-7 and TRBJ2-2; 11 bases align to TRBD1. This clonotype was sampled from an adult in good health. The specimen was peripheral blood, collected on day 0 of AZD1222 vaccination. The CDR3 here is CASSAGTGGFGELFF. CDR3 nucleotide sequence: TGTGCTAGCAGCGCCGGGACAGGGGGATTCGGGGAGCTGTTTTTT.